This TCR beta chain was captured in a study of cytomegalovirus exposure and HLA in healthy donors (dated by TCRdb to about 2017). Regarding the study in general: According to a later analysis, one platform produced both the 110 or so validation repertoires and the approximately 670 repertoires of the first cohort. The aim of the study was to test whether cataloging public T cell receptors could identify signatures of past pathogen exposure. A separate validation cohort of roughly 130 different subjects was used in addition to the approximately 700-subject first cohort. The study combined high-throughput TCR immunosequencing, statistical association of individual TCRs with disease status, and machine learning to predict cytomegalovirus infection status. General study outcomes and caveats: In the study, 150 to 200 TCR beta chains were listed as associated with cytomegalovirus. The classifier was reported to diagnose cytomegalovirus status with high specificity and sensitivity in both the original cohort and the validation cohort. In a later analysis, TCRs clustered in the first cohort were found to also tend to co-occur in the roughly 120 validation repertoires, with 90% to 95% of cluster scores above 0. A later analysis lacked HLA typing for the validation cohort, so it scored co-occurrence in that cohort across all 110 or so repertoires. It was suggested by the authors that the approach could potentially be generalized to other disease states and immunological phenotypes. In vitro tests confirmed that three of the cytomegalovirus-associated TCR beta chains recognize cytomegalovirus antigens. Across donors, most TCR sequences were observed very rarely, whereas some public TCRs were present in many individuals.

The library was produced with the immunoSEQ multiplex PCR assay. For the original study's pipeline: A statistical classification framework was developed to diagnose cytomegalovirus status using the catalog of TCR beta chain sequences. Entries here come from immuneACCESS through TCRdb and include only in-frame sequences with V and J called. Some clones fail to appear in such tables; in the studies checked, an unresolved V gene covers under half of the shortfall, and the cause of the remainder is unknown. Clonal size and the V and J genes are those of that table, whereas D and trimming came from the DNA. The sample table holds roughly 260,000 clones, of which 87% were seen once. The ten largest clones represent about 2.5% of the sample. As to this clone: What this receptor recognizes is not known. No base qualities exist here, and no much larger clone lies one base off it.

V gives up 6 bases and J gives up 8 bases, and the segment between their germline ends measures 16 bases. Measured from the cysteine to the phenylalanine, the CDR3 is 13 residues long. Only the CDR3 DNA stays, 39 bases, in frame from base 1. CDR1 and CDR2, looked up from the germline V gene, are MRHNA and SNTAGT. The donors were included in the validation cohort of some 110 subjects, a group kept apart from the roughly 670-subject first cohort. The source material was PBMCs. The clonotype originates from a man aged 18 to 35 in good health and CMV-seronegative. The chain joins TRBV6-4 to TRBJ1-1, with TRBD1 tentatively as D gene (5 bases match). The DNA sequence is TGTGCCAGCAGACGTAGCGGGGGGACCGAAGCTTTCTTT. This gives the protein CASRRSGGTEAFF.